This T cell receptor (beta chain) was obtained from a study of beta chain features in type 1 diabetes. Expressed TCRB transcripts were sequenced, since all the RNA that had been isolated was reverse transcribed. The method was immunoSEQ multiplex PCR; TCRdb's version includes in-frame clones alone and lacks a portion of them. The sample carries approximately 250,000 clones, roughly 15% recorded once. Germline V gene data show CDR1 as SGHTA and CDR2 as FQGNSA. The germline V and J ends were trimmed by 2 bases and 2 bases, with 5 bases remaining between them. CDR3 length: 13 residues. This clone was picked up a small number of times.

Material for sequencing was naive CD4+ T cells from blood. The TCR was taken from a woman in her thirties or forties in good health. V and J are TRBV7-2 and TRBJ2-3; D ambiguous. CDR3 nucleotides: TGTGCCAGCAGCTTAAGCCCCACAGATACGCAGTATTTT. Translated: CASSLSPTDTQYF.